Each of the 31 T cell receptor beta chains below was sequenced from the same sample in a study of cytomegalovirus exposure and HLA in healthy donors (dated 2017 in TCRdb). Library generation was performed with the immunoSEQ multiplex PCR assay. A mixture of 60 forward primers for TCR Vbeta segments and 13 reverse primers for TCR Jbeta segments was used in the multiplex PCR. TCRdb mirrors the immuneACCESS table, restricted to in-frame sequences. Some clones are absent from its copies; in checked studies, under half trace to an unresolved V gene, and the reason for the others is unknown. For this sample there are roughly 200,000 clones; approximately 84% appear just once. In total, the top ten clones hold approximately 2.9% of the sample. The sample taken for sequencing was PBMCs. Receptors originate from a female donor in good health and CMV-seronegative.

The V gene is TRBV9, the J gene TRBJ2-7, with a possible D match to TRBD2 (5 bases). The V end was cut by 4 bases, the J end by 3 bases, with 14 bases between. There are 14 residues in the CDR3. Germline V CDR1 and CDR2: SGDLS, YYNGEE. This CDR3 is CASSLRVSDYEQYF. In DNA, the CDR3 is TGTGCCAGCAGCCTCCGAGTTAGCGACTACGAGCAGTACTTC.

In its sample, this clone was seen once. The gene calls are TRBV30 and TRBJ1-6; D unresolved. CDR1 is GTSNPN and CDR2 is SVGIG in the germline V gene (reference sequence). The V gene lost 5 bases and the J gene lost 8 bases, with 10 bases spanning the gap. CDR3 length: 12 amino acids. The CDR3 sequence is CAWGGHDSPLHF. The CDR3 bases are TGTGCCTGGGGCGGTCACGATTCACCCCTCCACTTT.

Regarding this clone: Other DNA sequences within the sample encode an identical CDR3. The V and J genes are TRBV9 and TRBJ2-5; maybe TRBD1 (6 bases). Germline lookup yields CDR1 SGDLS and CDR2 YYNGEE. The germline V and J ends were trimmed by 0 bases and 3 bases, with 12 bases remaining between them. The CDR3 extends over 15 amino acids. The CDR3 sequence is CASSVGGLSEETQYF. In DNA form, the CDR3 reads TGTGCCAGCAGCGTAGGGGGGCTCTCAGAAGAGACCCAGTACTTC.

The rearrangement joins TRBV7-2 to TRBJ1-2; D uncertain. Germline V gene lookup returns CDR1 SGHTA and CDR2 FQGNSA. CDR3 length equals 15 residues. The V end was cut by 0 bases, the J end by 3 bases, with 11 bases between. CDR3 in amino acids: CASSLASNRDYGYTF. The DNA for the CDR3 is TGTGCCAGCAGCTTAGCTTCCAACAGAGACTATGGCTACACCTTC.

This rearrangement joins TRBV29-1 to TRBJ2-7; tentatively, D is TRBD1 (5 bases). V was shortened by 5 bases and J by 3 bases, with 5 bases between the two germline ends. The CDR3 is 10 amino acids. Germline loops: CDR1 SQVTM, CDR2 ANQGSEA. In nucleotides, the CDR3 is TGCAGCGTTAGGGGCTACGAGCAGTACTTC. Residues: CSVRGYEQYF.

J is TRBJ1-5 and V is TRBV7-2; D is possibly TRBD1 (6 bases). This CDR3 region has 16 residues. CDR1 is SGHTA and CDR2 is FQGNSA in the germline V gene. Trimming pared 4 bases from V and 7 bases from J, leaving 20 bases between. The CDR3 region has the DNA TGTGCCAGCAGCTCCCGCGCAGGGGCGGGGGAACAGCCCCAGCATTTT. Protein product: CASSSRAGAGEQPQHF.

The chain joins TRBV27 to TRBJ2-1; TRBD2 agrees at 10 bases. This CDR3 has 15 residues. With V trimmed by 6 bases and J by 2 bases, 4 bases remained unmatched. The germline CDR1 and CDR2 sequences are MNHEY and SMNVEV (reference sequence). CDR3 residues: CASSVLAGAYNEQFF. CDR3 coding DNA: TGTGCCAGCAGCGTTCTAGCGGGAGCCTACAATGAGCAGTTCTTC.

This clone has just a few counts. This rearrangement joins TRBV6-6 to TRBJ2-7; D perhaps matches TRBD1 (5 bases). The V gene's germline CDR1 is MNHNY and CDR2 SVGAGI (reference sequence). This CDR3 comprises 13 residues. V was pared by 2 bases and J by 4 bases, with 9 bases between. The CDR3 is CASSYGRGYEQYF. CDR3 nucleotide sequence: TGTGCCAGCAGTTACGGAAGGGGATACGAGCAGTACTTC.

The chain uses TRBV11-3 and TRBJ1-1, with a tentative D call TRBD1 (6 bases). Germline V gene sequence: CDR1 SGHNT, CDR2 YENEEA. V lost 2 bases, J lost 11 bases, and 15 bases lay in between. The CDR3 has 13 residues. The CDR3 coding sequence is TGTGCCAGCAGCTTACAATTCACAGGGCAGGCTTTCTTT. It yields the protein CASSLQFTGQAFF.

The chain combines TRBV18 with TRBJ2-1, with 10 bases matching TRBD2. The germline CDR1 and CDR2 sequences are KGHSH and LQKENI. Trimming at V came to 5 bases and at J to 0 bases, leaving 13 bases not matched to a gene. The CDR3 is 19 residues long. The CDR3 reads CASSATGTSVRYSYNEQFF. The DNA for the CDR3 is TGTGCCAGCTCAGCGACCGGGACTAGCGTTCGATACTCCTACAATGAGCAGTTCTTC.

This clone was seen a few times. The chain's CDR3 is CASSFPGTGHNEQFF. For the CDR3, the DNA is TGTGCCAGCAGCTTCCCCGGGACAGGCCACAATGAGCAGTTCTTC. The genes are TRBV7-9 and TRBJ2-1; 8 bases fit TRBD1. Germline loops: CDR1 SEHNR, CDR2 FQNEAQ (reference sequence). There are 15 residues in the CDR3. V lost 3 bases to trimming and J lost 5 bases; unmatched junction nucleotides: 6.

The chain couples TRBV19 to TRBJ1-1; TRBD1 aligns across 9 bases. From germline, CDR1 is LNHDA and CDR2 SQIVND (reference sequence). This CDR3 comprises 14 residues. The J segment lost 5 bases and the V segment lost 6 bases, leaving 7 bases of the junction unmatched. This CDR3 reads CASSLGQGRTEAFF. Written as DNA, the CDR3 is TGTGCCAGTAGCCTGGGACAGGGAAGGACTGAAGCTTTCTTT.

The rearrangement joins TRBV5-1 to TRBJ2-5, with D possibly TRBD1 on 5 matching bases. CDR3 length equals 13 residues. CDR1 and CDR2 (germline): SGHRS, YFSETQ. Trimming removed 3 bases from V and 2 bases from J, with 8 bases in between. The CDR3 is CASSSQGQETQYF. CDR3 nucleotides: TGCGCCAGCAGCTCCCAGGGACAAGAGACCCAGTACTTC.

The chain combines TRBV7-3 with TRBJ2-1; TRBD2 might be the D (6 bases). The V gene lost 5 bases and the J gene lost 7 bases, with 15 bases spanning the gap. This CDR3 is built from 14 residues. Germline V lookup: CDR1 SGHTA, CDR2 FQGTGA. The CDR3 DNA follows: TGTGCCAGCAGCGTACTAGCCGGGGAGAATGAGCAGTTCTTC. This translates into CASSVLAGENEQFF.

DNA of the CDR3: TGTGCCAGCAGCAATCCCGGGACAGGGGGCCAAGAGACCCAGTACTTC. Translating it yields CASSNPGTGGQETQYF. This sequence joins TRBV13 and TRBJ2-5; TRBD1 matches at 11 bases. Germline lookup yields CDR1 PRHDT and CDR2 FYEKMQ (reference sequence). CDR3 length: 16 amino acids. V trimming: 5 bases; J trimming: 1 base; junction bases outside the gene matches: 6.

The chain combines TRBV11-1 with TRBJ2-5; D possibly corresponds to TRBD2 (7 bases). Deletions cut 0 bases from V and 3 bases from J, with 11 bases between. CDR1 SGHAT and CDR2 FQDESV come from the germline V gene (reference sequence). The CDR3 loop spans 15 amino acids. The CDR3 DNA reads TGTGCCAGCAGCTTAGCGGGGGGGGCAGAAGAGACCCAGTACTTC. This translates into CASSLAGGAEETQYF.

The rearrangement joins TRBV11-3 to TRBJ2-1, with TRBD2 identical over 10 bases. Germline V gene lookup returns CDR1 SGHNT and CDR2 YENEEA. J was trimmed by 7 bases and V by 2 bases; bases with no gene match: 8. This CDR3 has 16 residues. CDR3 in DNA: TGTGCCAGCAGCTTATTAGCGGGGGGCCCGGGGAATGAGCAGTTCTTC. Its translation is CASSLLAGGPGNEQFF.

V and J are TRBV10-3 and TRBJ1-1; TRBD1 is a possible D gene (6 bases). The CDR3 sequence is 12 residues long. Germline V gene sequence: CDR1 ENHRY, CDR2 SYGVKD. V lost 6 bases and J lost 5, with 10 bases in between. The CDR3 sequence is CAISIQGTEAFF. In DNA, the CDR3 is TGTGCCATCAGCATACAGGGTACTGAAGCTTTCTTT.

The chain is built from TRBV5-1 and TRBJ1-2; the match to TRBD1 covers 7 bases. The ends lost 0 bases at V and 4 bases at J; junction bases unmatched: 6. The CDR3 spans 15 residues. The germline V gene has CDR1 SGHRS and CDR2 YFSETQ. The CDR3: CASSLDTGESYGYTF. Here the CDR3 DNA reads TGCGCCAGCAGCTTGGATACAGGGGAGAGCTATGGCTACACCTTC.

The chain has TRBV7-9 and TRBJ1-1; D is undetermined. The CDR3 is 13 residues long. Germline lookup yields CDR1 SEHNR and CDR2 FQNEAQ (reference sequence). The V gene lost 5 bases and the J gene lost 9 bases, with 16 bases spanning the gap. CDR3 in DNA: TGTGCCAGCAGCCCCCTAAGCACCATGCAAGCTTTCTTT. This codes for CASSPLSTMQAFF.

There are a few counts of this clone. CDR3 in DNA: TGTGCCAGCAGCTTAGAAGGGGATTCACCCCTCCACTTT. As protein: CASSLEGDSPLHF. The V and J genes are TRBV7-9 and TRBJ1-6; D is perhaps TRBD1 (5 bases). The CDR3 runs to 13 residues. V gave up 1 base and J gave up 8 bases, with 6 bases separating them. Germline CDR1 and CDR2: SEHNR and FQNEAQ (reference sequence).

This chain joins TRBV28 and TRBJ2-5, with 13 positions matching TRBD2. Trimming cost V 3 bases and J 5 bases; bases outside gene matches: 6. The germline gives CDR1 MDHEN, CDR2 SYDVKM. This CDR3 has 16 amino acids. The CDR3, as DNA: TGTGCCAGCAGTTTCACTAGCGGGAGGGCCTCGGAGACCCAGTACTTC. Amino acids: CASSFTSGRASETQYF.

This chain uses TRBV4-1 with TRBJ2-1; TRBD2 might be the D (7 bases). V was pared by 4 bases and J by 12 bases, with 13 bases between. Germline V gives CDR1 MGHRA, CDR2 YSYEKL. The CDR3 has 12 amino acids. The CDR3 DNA sequence: TGCGCCAGCAGCCTACAGGGAGGGTGGCAGTTCTTC. This translates into CASSLQGGWQFF.

The chain is built from TRBV2 and TRBJ2-4; D remains ambiguous. Germline CDR1 SNHLY, CDR2 FYNNEI. V gave up 8 bases and J gave up 8 bases, with 13 bases separating them. CDR3 length: 12 amino acids. The CDR3, as DNA: TGTGCCAGCCACCCCGGAGACGACATTCAGTACTTC. It specifies CASHPGDDIQYF.

CDR3 bases: TGTGCCAGCAGTTCGAGAGCTCTTCAAGAGACCCAGTACTTC. It encodes CASSSRALQETQYF. The chain couples TRBV6-5 to TRBJ2-5; D unresolved. Trimming cost V 4 bases and J 2 bases, with 11 bases left between them. This CDR3 has 14 residues. Germline values: CDR1 MNHEY, CDR2 SVGAGI.

This clone was found once. The chain employs TRBV11-2 and TRBJ1-4, with TRBD1 matching over 7 bases. CDR3 size: 15 residues. The trim removed 8 bases at V and 5 bases at J, leaving 11 bases unmatched. CDR1 SGHAT and CDR2 FQNNGV come from the germline V gene. CDR3 loop: CASADRVVRNEKLFF. In DNA, the CDR3 is TGTGCCAGCGCCGACAGGGTGGTTAGGAATGAAAAACTGTTTTTT. Supplemented by reference TRBV11-2 and TRBJ1-4, the full variable domain reads EAGVAQSPRYKIIEKRQSVAFWCNPISGHATLYWYQQILGQGPKLLIQFQNNGVVDDSQLPKDRFSAERLKGVDSTLKIQPAKLEDSAVYLCASADRVVRNEKLFFGSGTQLSVL.

The rearrangement links TRBV9 to TRBJ2-2; unclear D gene. Germline assignment: CDR1 SGDLS and CDR2 YYNGEE. CDR3 length equals 14 residues. V was clipped by 3 bases and J by 2 bases, with 8 bases between them. DNA of the CDR3: TGTGCCAGCAGCGCTAACCAAAACACCGGGGAGCTGTTTTTT. This sequence encodes CASSANQNTGELFF.

This clone has a handful of counts. The chain is built from TRBV9 and TRBJ2-1; TRBD1 aligns across 8 bases. Germline V lookup: CDR1 SGDLS, CDR2 YYNGEE. CDR3 length: 13 residues. V dropped 4 bases and J dropped 9; count of bases not matched to a gene: 6. CDR3 amino acids: CASSFGTGTEQFF. CDR3 DNA sequence: TGTGCCAGCAGCTTTGGGACAGGAACTGAGCAGTTCTTC.

This clone was observed a few times. The chain uses TRBV5-4 and TRBJ2-1; 11 bases match TRBD2. The germline V gene encodes CDR1 SGHNT and CDR2 YYREEE (reference sequence). J gave up 7 bases and V 4 bases, and 10 bases lay outside the gene matches. This CDR3 has 16 amino acids. The CDR3 here is CASSPVAGGGSNEQFF. The CDR3 DNA sequence: TGTGCCAGCAGCCCCGTAGCGGGAGGGGGTAGTAATGAGCAGTTCTTC.

This clone came up once. V is TRBV5-6 and J is TRBJ1-2; possible D gene TRBD1, 6 bases. Germline CDR1 is SGHDT and CDR2 is YYEEEE. The CDR3 sequence is 13 residues long. V lost 4 bases and J 4 bases, leaving 11 bases between the germline ends. CDR3 loop: CASSPGQLYGYTF. The DNA for the CDR3 is TGTGCCAGCAGCCCGGGACAACTCTATGGCTACACCTTC.

About this clone itself: Other DNA sequences from this sample encode an identical CDR3 as well. This sequence joins TRBV19 and TRBJ1-1; 7 bases are shared with TRBD1. The CDR3 runs 14 residues. The J segment lost 5 bases and the V segment lost 5 bases, leaving 8 bases of the junction unmatched. Germline V gene data show CDR1 as LNHDA and CDR2 as SQIVND (reference sequence). The CDR3 reads CASSRKGAGTEAFF. The CDR3 DNA reads as TGTGCCAGTAGTCGGAAGGGGGCAGGGACTGAAGCTTTCTTT.